This TCR beta chain was obtained from a study of T cell responses to AZD1222 COVID-19 vaccine. General study results and limits: No day 14 peak samples; only post-peak repertoires were characterized. It should be noted that donors were predominantly white British and more often female, and clonal diversity was possibly underestimated. Across spike, vaccine-associated CD4 TCRs were found, dominant at 160-218 and 743-854.

A word on this clone: Its antigen is unidentified.

Measured with immunoSEQ multiplex PCR; TCRdb has only the in-frame clones, and not every one. The data contain approximately 200,000 clones, approximately 87% of them seen just once; the ten biggest clones take up 2.5% to 3%. Germline CDR1 SGHDN, CDR2 FVKESK. This CDR3 spans 13 amino acids. The ends were cut back, 0 bases at V and 7 bases at J, with 4 bases in the middle. The sequenced sample was peripheral blood, obtained on day 0 of MenACWY control vaccination. This TCR was sampled from an adult in good health. The genes are TRBV14 and TRBJ1-6; D is ambiguous. CDR3 region: CASSQDPNSPLHF. The DNA of the CDR3 is TGTGCCAGCAGCCAAGACCCAAATTCACCCCTCCACTTT.